This T cell receptor (beta chain) was observed in a study of cytomegalovirus exposure and HLA in healthy donors. Overall study: Samples from HLA-typed donors yielded 65 million to 85 million unique TCRs in an early data release.

The CDR3 loop spans 15 amino acids. The germline CDR1 and CDR2 sequences are SNHLY and FYNNEI. Study-wide findings and caveats: Prior analysis indicated that the majority of TCR beta V segments exhibited productivity approximately 87% or approximately 30% of the time. Some segments of the V type, notably TRBV6-2 and TRBV6-3, were excluded as indistinguishable. The majority of CMV-associated TCR beta chains were reported as apparently HLA-restricted in a later analysis.

Regarding this clone: The antigen is not known.

PCR used 60 Vbeta primers and 13 Jbeta primers. The repertoire was sequenced with immunoSEQ multiplex PCR; TCRdb's copy has only in-frame clones and lacks some. This table has 150,000 to 200,000 clones, around four fifths appearing once. This clonotype originated in a middle-aged woman in good health and CMV-seronegative. The sequenced sample consisted of PBMCs. The chain joins TRBV2 to TRBJ2-5, with 9 positions matching TRBD1. The end of the DNA aligns better with TRBJ2-7, so the J call may be wrong. CDR3 amino acids: CASSEWDRASYEQYF. The CDR3 DNA follows: TGTGCCAGCAGTGAGTGGGACAGGGCATCCTACGAGCAGTACTTC.